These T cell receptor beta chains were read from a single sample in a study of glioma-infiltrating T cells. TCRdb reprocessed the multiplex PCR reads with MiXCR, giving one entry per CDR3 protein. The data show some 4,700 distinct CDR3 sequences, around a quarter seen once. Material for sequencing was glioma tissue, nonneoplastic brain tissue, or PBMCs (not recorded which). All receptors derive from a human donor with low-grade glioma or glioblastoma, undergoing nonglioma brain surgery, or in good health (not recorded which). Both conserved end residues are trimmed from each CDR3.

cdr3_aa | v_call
ASSPYSENDNSPLH | TRBV6-1
ASSPDHAEAF | TRBV28
ASSIRAASNQPQH | TRBV19
ASSFDAKNIQY | TRBV12-3/TRBV12-4
ASSQGLDADTQY | TRBV3-1
ASTNQGRAVSETQY | TRBV2
ASRSLIKETQY | TRBV7-9
SASTGSLGYGYT | TRBV20-1
ASSYHFQGTDTQY | TRBV4-1
SAWNSGQPVNYGYT | TRBV20-1
ASSQTDTQY | TRBV19
ASSSSTGRSYNEQF | TRBV6-1
ASSERGTGDYNSPLH | TRBV2
ASSHNGPAGELF | TRBV4-1
ASGPQGVEYNEQF | TRBV12-5
AISAVNTEAF | TRBV10-3
ASSTRERGLQETQY | TRBV7-9
ASRNRQIPYEQY | TRBV27
ASSAGTGVMNTEAF | TRBV27
ASGARAYNEQF | TRBV2
ASTPWGRNTEAF | TRBV12-3/TRBV12-4
ASSMRGASNQPQH | TRBV19
ASSQGDYGYT | TRBV3-1
ASSSNAGPNTGELF | TRBV7-7
ASSLGLGFRRGGTDTQY | TRBV11-2
SAISVGTGEETQY | TRBV20-1
ASSLGTGTGSNTEAF | TRBV5-4
ASSPSLSIQETQY | TRBV28
ASSRSGGYNEQF | TRBV3-1
ASRVLRLSNQPQH | TRBV6-1
ASSLGGASYEQY | TRBV5-1
ASSLSEGGTDTQY | TRBV28
ASSLPFGLAGALETQY | TRBV7-9
SARTGSSYEQY | TRBV20-1
AWSGGQGNQPQH | TRBV30
ASRREGDYGYT | TRBV4-2
ASRAGTGEAF | TRBV6-1
ATSDRTSGGTDTQY | TRBV24-1
ASSLPGQGMSEAF | TRBV28
SAKLGGTTDTQY | TRBV20-1
ASSQPGRGPGLAGYT | TRBV4-1
SASGSREQY | TRBV20-1
ASSPRRTGDTGELF | TRBV12-3/TRBV12-4
ASSQGRRLVFYNEQF | TRBV14